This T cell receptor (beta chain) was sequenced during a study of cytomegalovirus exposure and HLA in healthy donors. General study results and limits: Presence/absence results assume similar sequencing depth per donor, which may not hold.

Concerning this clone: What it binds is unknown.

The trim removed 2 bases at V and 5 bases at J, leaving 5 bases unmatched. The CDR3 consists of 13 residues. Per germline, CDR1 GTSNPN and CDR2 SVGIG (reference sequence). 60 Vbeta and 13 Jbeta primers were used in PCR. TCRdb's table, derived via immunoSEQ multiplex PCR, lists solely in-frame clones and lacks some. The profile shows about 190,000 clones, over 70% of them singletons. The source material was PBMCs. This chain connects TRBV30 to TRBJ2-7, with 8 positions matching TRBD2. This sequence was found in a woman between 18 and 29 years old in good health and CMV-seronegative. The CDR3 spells CAWSRGLGDEQYF. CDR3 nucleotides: TGTGCCTGGAGTCGGGGACTAGGCGACGAGCAGTACTTC.